Included here is one T cell receptor (beta chain) sequence, with context. Methods used by the authors: Researchers report that nucleated cell counts were estimated from reference gene primer amplification. Method: immunoSEQ multiplex PCR; TCRdb's copy keeps in-frame clones and lacks some. For V, J and clone size, that table is used; D and trimming come from the DNA. The sample consists of about 130,000 clones, approximately 86% of them appearing once. This record comes from a study of blood T cell repertoires in COVID-19. Study background: Researchers got acute and convalescent COVID-19 samples from the United States, Italy and Spain. PBMCs, B-cell-depleted T cells, or T cells provided the cDNA or gDNA that made up the material.

The CDR3 sequence is 13 residues long. The V end was cut by 4 bases, the J end by 7 bases, with 13 bases between. Germline V gene lookup returns CDR1 LGHNT and CDR2 FRNRAP. The sequencing input was peripheral blood. The clonotype comes from a woman aged 45-59 years who had recovered from COVID-19. This chain uses TRBV12-5 with TRBJ1-2; D not resolved. The CDR3 DNA reads TGTGCTAGTGGTTCTCATTTAGAGGGTGGCTACACCTTC. Protein product: CASGSHLEGGYTF.